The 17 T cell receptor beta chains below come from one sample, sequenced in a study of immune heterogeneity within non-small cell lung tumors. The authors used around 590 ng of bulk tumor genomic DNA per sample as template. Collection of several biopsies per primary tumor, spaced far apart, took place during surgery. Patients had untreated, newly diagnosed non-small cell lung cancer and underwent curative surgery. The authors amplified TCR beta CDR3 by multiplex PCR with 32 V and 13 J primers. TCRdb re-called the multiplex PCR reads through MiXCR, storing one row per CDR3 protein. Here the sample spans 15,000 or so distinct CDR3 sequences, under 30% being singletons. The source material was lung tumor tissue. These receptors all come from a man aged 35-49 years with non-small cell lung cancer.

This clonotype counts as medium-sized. CDR3 loop: CASSMIAEIYNEQFF. CDR3 sequence (DNA): TGTGCCAGCAGCATGATAGCGGAAATCTACAATGAGCAGTTCTTC. The V call is TRBV11-1, the J call TRBJ2-1; TRBD2 might be the D (6 bases). Looked up from germline, CDR1 is SGHAT and CDR2 is FQDESV (reference sequence). V lost 5 bases and J 3 bases, leaving 14 bases between the germline ends. There are 15 residues in the CDR3.

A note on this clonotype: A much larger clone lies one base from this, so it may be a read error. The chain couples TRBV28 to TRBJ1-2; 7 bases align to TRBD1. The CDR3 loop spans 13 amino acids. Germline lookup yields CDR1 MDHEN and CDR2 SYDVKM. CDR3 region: CVSKTGTDYGYTF. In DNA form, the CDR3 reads TGTGTCAGCAAAACCGGGACAGACTATGGCTACACCTTC.

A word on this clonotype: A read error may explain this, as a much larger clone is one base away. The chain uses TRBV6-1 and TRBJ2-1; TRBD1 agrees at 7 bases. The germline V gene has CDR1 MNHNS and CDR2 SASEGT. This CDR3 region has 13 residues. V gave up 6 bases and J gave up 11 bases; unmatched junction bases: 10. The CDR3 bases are TGTGCCAGCAGGGACAGGTCCTGGGGTCAGCAGTTCTTC. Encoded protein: CASRDRSWGQQFF.

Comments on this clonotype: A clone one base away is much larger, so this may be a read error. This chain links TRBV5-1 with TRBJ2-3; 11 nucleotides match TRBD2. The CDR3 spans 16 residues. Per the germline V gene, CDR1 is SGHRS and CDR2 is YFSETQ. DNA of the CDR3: TGCGACAGCAGCCGAAAACTAGCGGGAGACACAGATACGCAGTATTTT. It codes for CDSSRKLAGDTDTQYF.

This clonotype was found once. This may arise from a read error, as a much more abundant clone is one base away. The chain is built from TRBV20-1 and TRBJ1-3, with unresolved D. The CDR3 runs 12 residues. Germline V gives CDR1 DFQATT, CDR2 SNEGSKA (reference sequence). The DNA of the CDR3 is TGCAGTGCTAGAGCGGCTGGAAAAACCATATATTTT. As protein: CSARAAGKTIYF.

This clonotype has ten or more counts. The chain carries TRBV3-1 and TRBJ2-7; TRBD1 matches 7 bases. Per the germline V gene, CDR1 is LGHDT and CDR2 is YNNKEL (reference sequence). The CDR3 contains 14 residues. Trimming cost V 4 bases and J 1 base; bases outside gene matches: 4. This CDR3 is CASSLLDRSYEQYF. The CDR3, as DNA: TGTGCCAGCAGCCTCTTGGACAGGTCCTACGAGCAGTACTTC.

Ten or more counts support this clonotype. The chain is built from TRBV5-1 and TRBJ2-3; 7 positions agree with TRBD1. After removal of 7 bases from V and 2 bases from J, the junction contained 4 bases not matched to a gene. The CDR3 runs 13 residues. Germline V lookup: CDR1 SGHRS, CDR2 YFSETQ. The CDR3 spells CASGTVYTDTQYF. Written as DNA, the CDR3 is TGCGCCAGCGGGACAGTCTACACAGATACGCAGTATTTT. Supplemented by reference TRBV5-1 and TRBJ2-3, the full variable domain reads KAGVTQTPRYLIKTRGQQVTLSCSPISGHRSVSWYQQTPGQGLQFLFEYFSETQRNKGNFPGRFSGRQFSNSRSEMNVSTLELGDSALYLCASGTVYTDTQYFGPGTRLTVL.

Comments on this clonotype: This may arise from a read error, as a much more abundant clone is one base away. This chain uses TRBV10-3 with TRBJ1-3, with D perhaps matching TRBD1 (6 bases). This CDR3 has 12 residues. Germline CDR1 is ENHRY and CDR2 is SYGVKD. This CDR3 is CASRDIGNTIFF. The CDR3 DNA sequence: TGTGCCAGCCGGGACATCGGAAACACCATATTTTTT.

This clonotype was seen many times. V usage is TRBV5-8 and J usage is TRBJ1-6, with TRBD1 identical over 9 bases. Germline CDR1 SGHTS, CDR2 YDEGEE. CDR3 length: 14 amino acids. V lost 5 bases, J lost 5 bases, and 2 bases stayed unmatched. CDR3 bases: TGTGCCAGCAGAAGGGACAGGGATAATTCACCCCTCCACTTT. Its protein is CASRRDRDNSPLHF. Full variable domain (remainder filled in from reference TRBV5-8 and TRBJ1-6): EAGVTQSPTHLIKTRGQQATLRCSPISGHTSVYWYQQALGLGLQFLLWYDEGEERNRGNFPPRFSGRQFPNYSSELNVNALELEDSALYLCASRRDRDNSPLHFGNGTRLTVT.

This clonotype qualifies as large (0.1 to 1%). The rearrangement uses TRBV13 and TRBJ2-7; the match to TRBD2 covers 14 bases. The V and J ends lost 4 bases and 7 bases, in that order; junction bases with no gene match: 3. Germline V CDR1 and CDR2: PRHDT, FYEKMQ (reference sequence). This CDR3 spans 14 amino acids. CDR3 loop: CASSSGLAGDEQYF. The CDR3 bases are TGTGCCAGCAGCTCGGGACTAGCGGGAGATGAGCAGTACTTC.

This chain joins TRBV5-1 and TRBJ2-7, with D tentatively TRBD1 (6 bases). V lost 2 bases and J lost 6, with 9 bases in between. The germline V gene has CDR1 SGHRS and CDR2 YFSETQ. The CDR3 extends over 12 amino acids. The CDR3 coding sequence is TGCGCCAGCAGCTTTCAGGGGCGCGAGCAGTACTTC. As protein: CASSFQGREQYF.

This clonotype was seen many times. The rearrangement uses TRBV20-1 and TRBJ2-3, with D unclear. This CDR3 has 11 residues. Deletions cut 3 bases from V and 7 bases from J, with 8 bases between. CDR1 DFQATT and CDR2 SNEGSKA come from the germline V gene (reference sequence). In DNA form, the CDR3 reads TGCAGTGCTAGCGGGTTTAATACGCAGTATTTT. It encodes CSASGFNTQYF.

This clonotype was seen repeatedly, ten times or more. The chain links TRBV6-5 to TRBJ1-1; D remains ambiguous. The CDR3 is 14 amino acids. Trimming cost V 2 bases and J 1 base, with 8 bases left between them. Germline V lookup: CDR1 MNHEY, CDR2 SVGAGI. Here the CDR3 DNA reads TGTGCCAGCAGTTACCCCGGGAGGAACACTGAAGCTTTCTTT. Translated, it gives CASSYPGRNTEAFF.

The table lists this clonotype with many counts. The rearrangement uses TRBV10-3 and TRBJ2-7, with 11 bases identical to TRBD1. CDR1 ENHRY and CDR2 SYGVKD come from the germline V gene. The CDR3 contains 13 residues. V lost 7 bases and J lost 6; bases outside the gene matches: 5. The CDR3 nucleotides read TGTGCCATCAAGGACAGGGGGCGTGTCGAGCAGTACTTC. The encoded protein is CAIKDRGRVEQYF.

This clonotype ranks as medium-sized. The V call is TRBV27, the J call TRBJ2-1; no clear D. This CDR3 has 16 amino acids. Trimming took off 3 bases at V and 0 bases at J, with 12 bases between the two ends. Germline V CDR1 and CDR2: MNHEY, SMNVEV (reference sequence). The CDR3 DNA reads TGTGCCAGCAGTTTTGCGAATTCTGGCTCCTACAATGAGCAGTTCTTC. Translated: CASSFANSGSYNEQFF.

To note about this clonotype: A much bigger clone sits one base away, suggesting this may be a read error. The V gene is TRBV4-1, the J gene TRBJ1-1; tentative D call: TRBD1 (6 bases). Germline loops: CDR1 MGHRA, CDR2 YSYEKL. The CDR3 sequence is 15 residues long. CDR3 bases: TGCGCCAGAAGCCAACTGGGGGGCAGGAACACTGAAGCTTTCTTT. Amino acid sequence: CARSQLGGRNTEAFF.

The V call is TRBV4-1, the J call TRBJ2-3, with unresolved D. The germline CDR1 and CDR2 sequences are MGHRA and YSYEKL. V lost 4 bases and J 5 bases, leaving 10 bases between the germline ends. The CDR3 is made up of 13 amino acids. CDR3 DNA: TGCGCCAGCAGCCGCTACTCCCTAGATACGCAGTATTTT. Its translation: CASSRYSLDTQYF.